This T cell receptor beta chain came from a study of identical twins. Study results and limitations: It was possible that invariant MAIT and iNKT cells partly confounded the zero-insertion analyses. Carriage of fewer insertions was seen in abundant cord blood beta clonotypes, whereas memory repertoires showed none.

Each CDR3 protein gets one entry after TCRdb re-called the 5' RACE reads with MiXCR. The table lists 310,000 or so distinct CDR3 sequences, less than 9.5% of them singletons, with 6% to 8.5% in the top ten. This clonotype came up a few times. Its antigen is unknown. Trimming stripped 6 bases from V and 7 bases from J, with 12 bases between. CDR1 and CDR2 (germline): MDHEN, SYDVKM. This CDR3 is built from 13 residues. This sample was also put to use in a study of yellow fever vaccine responses in identical twins. That report adds: Twin vaccine T cell responses reportedly seemed partly convergent, partly personalized.

The sequence came from a woman aged 18-35 years in good health. Sequencing was performed on CD8+ T cells sorted from blood. The chain employs TRBV28 and TRBJ1-4; D ambiguous. The CDR3, as DNA: TGTGCCAGCAGCCCCGGACCGATTGAAAAACTGTTTTTT. Residues: CASSPGPIEKLFF. The full variable domain, in which reference TRBV28 and TRBJ1-4 provide the parts outside the CDR3, is DVKVTQSSRYLVKRTGEKVFLECVQDMDHENMFWYRQDPGLGLRLIYFSYDVKMKEKGDIPEGYSVSREKKERFSLILESASTNQTSMYLCASSPGPIEKLFFGSGTQLSVL.